The 18 T cell receptor beta chains given below trace back to one sample, sequenced in a study of metastatic and nonmetastatic thyroid tumors (dated by TCRdb to the early 2020s). The library was generated by PCR. Data came from an Illumina HiSeq 4000. The public reads were run again by TCRdb, first through fastp at Q25 and then through MiXCR, and only productive beta chains were kept. The sample table contains around 24,000 clones; only one count was recorded for about 12% of them. The ten top clones hold more than 15% of the sample. Before undergoing thyroid surgery, none of the patients had been given any kind of treatment. Sequenced input: blood. All receptors come from a female donor with papillary thyroid cancer or a benign thyroid nodule (not recorded which). Some clones in this sample may be carry-over from other donors' samples.

The V and J genes are TRBV11-3 and TRBJ2-1; possibly TRBD1 for D (6 bases). CDR3 length equals 14 residues. Germline V gene lookup returns CDR1 SGHNT and CDR2 YENEEA. Trimming took 4 bases from V and 10 from J, leaving 17 bases between them. Here the CDR3 DNA reads TGTGCCAGCAGCTGGAACAGGGCCTCAAGCGAGCAGTTCTTC. It is translated as CASSWNRASSEQFF.

This clone has a count of ten or more. The chain links TRBV6-1 to TRBJ2-1; 9 nucleotides match TRBD2. Germline V gene lookup returns CDR1 MNHNS and CDR2 SASEGT. V was pared by 7 bases and J by 9 bases, with 7 bases of the junction left unmatched. This CDR3 contains 13 residues. The CDR3 region is CASIPSGTTEQFF. CDR3 bases: TGTGCCAGCATTCCTAGCGGGACTACTGAGCAGTTCTTC.

This clone was seen many times. The chain joins TRBV7-3 to TRBJ1-5, with D possibly being TRBD1 (5 bases). V lost 6 bases, J lost 8 bases, and 14 bases lay in between. This CDR3 has 13 residues. CDR1 and CDR2 (germline): SGHTA, FQGTGA. The CDR3 here is CASSKGWGEPQHF. Written as DNA, the CDR3 is TGTGCCAGCAGTAAGGGGTGGGGGGAGCCCCAGCATTTT. The variable domain in full, with the rest retrieved from reference TRBV7-3 and TRBJ1-5, is GAGVSQTPSNKVTEKGKYVELRCDPISGHTALYWYRQSLGQGPEFLIYFQGTGAADDSGLPNDRFFAVRPEGSVSTLKIQRTERGDSAVYLCASSKGWGEPQHFGDGTRLSIL.

In this sample, this clone turned up many times. This sequence joins TRBV20-1 and TRBJ2-3; no clear D. Deletions cut 0 bases from V and 1 base from J, with 11 bases between. Per the germline V gene, CDR1 is DFQATT and CDR2 is SNEGSKA (reference sequence). This CDR3 contains 15 residues. The CDR3 reads CSARDPPRGTDTQYF. CDR3 in DNA: TGCAGTGCTAGAGATCCACCGCGAGGCACAGATACGCAGTATTTT.

This clone appeared many times. An end of the junction differs from the germline gene, which may be a read error. The chain joins TRBV10-1 to TRBJ2-5; perhaps TRBD2 as D (6 bases). The CDR3 covers 16 residues. Germline V gene lookup returns CDR1 WNHNN and CDR2 SYGVQD (reference sequence). CDR3 in DNA: TGCGCCAGCAGTGAGAGCATTAGCGGCGCACAAGAGGCCCAGTACTTC. It is translated as CASSESISGAQEAQYF.

This clone was counted at least ten times. The chain is built from TRBV11-3 and TRBJ2-6, with 7 bases identical to TRBD1. J was trimmed by 4 bases and V by 4 bases; bases with no gene match: 4. The CDR3 length is 15 residues. The germline CDR1 and CDR2 sequences are SGHNT and YENEEA. CDR3 nucleotides: TGTGCCAGCAGCTCACAGGGGACCGGGGCCAACGTCCTGACTTTC. It encodes CASSSQGTGANVLTF.

Ten or more counts support this clone. V usage is TRBV19 and J usage is TRBJ2-2; 8 positions match TRBD2. Per the germline V gene, CDR1 is LNHDA and CDR2 is SQIVND (reference sequence). With V trimmed by 9 bases and J by 4 bases, 10 bases remained unmatched. This CDR3 is 15 amino acids long. Here the CDR3 DNA reads TGTGCCAGCCGACGGGGGACTAGTGTCACCGGGGAGCTGTTTTTT. Translation: CASRRGTSVTGELFF.

This clone came up many times. A much larger clone differs from this one at a single base, so this may be a read error. The chain has TRBV6-2 or TRBV6-3 and TRBJ1-2, with D possibly being TRBD1 (6 bases). CDR3 length: 14 amino acids. Germline V CDR1 and CDR2: MNHEY, SVGEGT. Deletions cut 7 bases from V and 9 bases from J, with 21 bases between. The chain's CDR3 is CASTRDTGRHSYTF. The CDR3 nucleotides are TGTGCCAGCACGCGGGACACCGGGCGTCATAGCTACACCTTC.

The chain links TRBV10-1 to TRBJ2-2, with D tentatively TRBD2 (6 bases). This CDR3 spans 15 amino acids. Trimming cost V 8 bases and J 3 bases, with 16 bases left between them. Germline V gives CDR1 WNHNN, CDR2 SYGVQD (reference sequence). The CDR3: CASPRGLVDTGELFF. The CDR3 DNA reads TGCGCCAGCCCGCGGGGCTTGGTGGACACCGGGGAGCTGTTTTTT.

This clone appeared a few times. The chain couples TRBV6-1 to TRBJ2-2; D gene unclear. Germline CDR1 reads MNHNS; CDR2 reads SASEGT. The CDR3 sequence is 14 residues long. Trimming removed 1 base at V and 5 bases at J, with 8 bases between. The CDR3 coding sequence is TGTGCCAGCAGTGAAGGATGGGGAACCGGGGAGCTGTTTTTT. Translating it yields CASSEGWGTGELFF.

In this sample, this clone turned up many times. The rearrangement links TRBV5-5 to TRBJ2-7, with 9 bases fitting TRBD1. The CDR3 consists of 16 residues. Germline CDR1 SGHKS, CDR2 YYEKEE (reference sequence). Germline trimming cut 6 bases from V and 1 base from J; bases unmatched to any gene: 11. CDR3 bases: TGTGCCAGCATTCCGGGGGGAGGGACAGGGTCCTACGAGCAGTACTTC. Its protein product is CASIPGGGTGSYEQYF. The whole variable domain, remainder taken from reference TRBV5-5 and TRBJ2-7, is DAGVTQSPTHLIKTRGQQVTLRCSPISGHKSVSWYQQVLGQGPQFIFQYYEKEERGRGNFPDRFSARQFPNYSSELNVNALLLGDSALYLCASIPGGGTGSYEQYFGPGTRLTVT.

The sample holds a few counts of this clone. This chain connects TRBV19 to TRBJ2-7, with D perhaps matching TRBD2 (6 bases). The CDR3 is made up of 13 amino acids. The ends were cut back, 4 bases at V and 5 bases at J, with 12 bases in the middle. The V gene's germline CDR1 is LNHDA and CDR2 SQIVND (reference sequence). The CDR3 bases are TGTGCCAGTAGTAGCGGGATGGGAAACGAGCAGTACTTC. Protein sequence: CASSSGMGNEQYF.

The table lists this clone with many counts. The rearrangement links TRBV24-1 to TRBJ2-1; 7 bases agree with TRBD1. The CDR3 covers 18 residues. Germline V CDR1 and CDR2: KGHDR, SFDVKD. V lost 5 bases and J lost 0; bases outside the gene matches: 12. The CDR3 region has the DNA TGTGCCACCAGTGGCGACAGGGAAAGCTACAGCTCCTACAATGAGCAGTTCTTC. Translation: CATSGDRESYSSYNEQFF.

This clone was detected many times. A junction boundary mismatches the germline segment, possibly from a read error. The chain recombines TRBV4-2 with TRBJ2-7; perhaps TRBD2 as D (5 bases). Germline V lookup: CDR1 LGHNA, CDR2 YNFKEQ. This CDR3 is 12 amino acids long. The CDR3: CASSQAGIEQHF. CDR3 in DNA: TGTGCCAGCAGCCAAGCGGGGATCGAGCAGCACTTC.

Points on this clone: Being one base from a much bigger clone, this may be a read error. The chain's CDR3 is CTWGVGGTDTQYF. The DNA of the CDR3 is TGTACCTGGGGTGTAGGGGGAACAGATACGCAGTATTTT. V gene TRBV30 combines with J gene TRBJ2-3, with TRBD1 as a possible D gene (6 bases). Germline V lookup: CDR1 GTSNPN, CDR2 SVGIG (reference sequence). This CDR3 comprises 13 residues.

The table lists this clone with many counts. The chain joins TRBV2 to TRBJ1-5, with a tentative D call TRBD1 (6 bases). This CDR3 has 15 residues. Germline V gene sequence: CDR1 SNHLY, CDR2 FYNNEI. V was cut by 4 bases and J by 1 base, with 11 bases left in between. The CDR3 region is CASSGRTESNQPQHF. CDR3 nucleotide sequence: TGTGCCAGCAGTGGACGGACAGAAAGCAATCAGCCCCAGCATTTT.

Judged by abundance, this clone is medium-sized. The chain is built from TRBV6-1 and TRBJ1-6; D is undetermined. Trimming removed 6 bases at V and 8 bases at J, with 14 bases between. This CDR3 spans 14 amino acids. Germline V CDR1 and CDR2: MNHNS, SASEGT. This CDR3 is CASRPVAGDSPLHF. The CDR3 DNA follows: TGTGCCAGCAGACCCGTCGCCGGGGATTCACCCCTCCACTTT.

Many counts were recorded for this clone. The rearrangement links TRBV10-3 to TRBJ2-2; 10 bases map to TRBD1. This CDR3 is built from 15 residues. V shed 3 bases, J shed 6 bases, and the junction held 4 bases outside the gene matches. Germline V gene sequence: CDR1 ENHRY, CDR2 SYGVKD. Here the CDR3 reads CAISEIGQGAGELFF. The CDR3 region has the DNA TGTGCCATCAGTGAAATAGGACAGGGGGCCGGGGAGCTGTTTTTT.